This T cell receptor (beta chain) was sequenced for a study of T cell changes during pregnancy in multiple sclerosis. Germline-derived CDR1 and CDR2 are MNHEY and SMNVEV (reference sequence). This CDR3 comprises 14 residues. Trimming took 7 bases from V and 0 from J, leaving 10 bases between them. Profiling relied on immunoSEQ multiplex PCR, and the TCRdb table lists in-frame clones only, not all of them. The table includes 40,000 to 55,000 clones, about 91% detected once. The V call is TRBV27, the J call TRBJ1-3, with no clear D. The sequence was obtained from a female donor with multiple sclerosis, enrolled in a pregnancy study. This specimen consisted of CD8+ T cells from peripheral blood mononuclear cells, obtained after pregnancy. The CDR3 sequence: CASMAWSSGNTIYF. The CDR3 nucleotides are TGTGCCAGCATGGCCTGGAGCTCTGGAAACACCATATATTTT.